A single TCR beta chain is shown here with its context. Its antigen is not known. The sample belongs to a study of cytomegalovirus exposure and HLA in healthy donors. Study-level findings and limits: Previous analysis showed most TCR beta V segments were productive about 87% or about 30% of the time.

Researchers ran the PCR with 60 Vbeta and 13 Jbeta primers. Original processing notes: An analysis performed later counted around 86 million unique TCR beta chains (roughly 11 million of them shared). TCRdb's copy holds only in-frame clones and misses some; the assay was immunoSEQ multiplex PCR. The DNA gave D and trimming, while V, J and clone size come from that table. Of more than 85,000 clones in the sample, 75% to 85% were seen once. CDR3 size: 17 residues. Germline loops: CDR1 SEHNR, CDR2 FQNEAQ (reference sequence). V shed 3 bases, J shed 4 bases, and the junction held 9 bases outside the gene matches.

This TCR derives from a female donor in good health and CMV-seropositive. This chain links TRBV7-9 with TRBJ1-2, with 12 nucleotides matching TRBD1. Sequenced material: PBMCs. Written as DNA, the CDR3 is TGTGCCAGCAGCTTGGACAAGGGGACAGGGGGCGGCTATGGCTACACCTTC. This gives the protein CASSLDKGTGGGYGYTF.